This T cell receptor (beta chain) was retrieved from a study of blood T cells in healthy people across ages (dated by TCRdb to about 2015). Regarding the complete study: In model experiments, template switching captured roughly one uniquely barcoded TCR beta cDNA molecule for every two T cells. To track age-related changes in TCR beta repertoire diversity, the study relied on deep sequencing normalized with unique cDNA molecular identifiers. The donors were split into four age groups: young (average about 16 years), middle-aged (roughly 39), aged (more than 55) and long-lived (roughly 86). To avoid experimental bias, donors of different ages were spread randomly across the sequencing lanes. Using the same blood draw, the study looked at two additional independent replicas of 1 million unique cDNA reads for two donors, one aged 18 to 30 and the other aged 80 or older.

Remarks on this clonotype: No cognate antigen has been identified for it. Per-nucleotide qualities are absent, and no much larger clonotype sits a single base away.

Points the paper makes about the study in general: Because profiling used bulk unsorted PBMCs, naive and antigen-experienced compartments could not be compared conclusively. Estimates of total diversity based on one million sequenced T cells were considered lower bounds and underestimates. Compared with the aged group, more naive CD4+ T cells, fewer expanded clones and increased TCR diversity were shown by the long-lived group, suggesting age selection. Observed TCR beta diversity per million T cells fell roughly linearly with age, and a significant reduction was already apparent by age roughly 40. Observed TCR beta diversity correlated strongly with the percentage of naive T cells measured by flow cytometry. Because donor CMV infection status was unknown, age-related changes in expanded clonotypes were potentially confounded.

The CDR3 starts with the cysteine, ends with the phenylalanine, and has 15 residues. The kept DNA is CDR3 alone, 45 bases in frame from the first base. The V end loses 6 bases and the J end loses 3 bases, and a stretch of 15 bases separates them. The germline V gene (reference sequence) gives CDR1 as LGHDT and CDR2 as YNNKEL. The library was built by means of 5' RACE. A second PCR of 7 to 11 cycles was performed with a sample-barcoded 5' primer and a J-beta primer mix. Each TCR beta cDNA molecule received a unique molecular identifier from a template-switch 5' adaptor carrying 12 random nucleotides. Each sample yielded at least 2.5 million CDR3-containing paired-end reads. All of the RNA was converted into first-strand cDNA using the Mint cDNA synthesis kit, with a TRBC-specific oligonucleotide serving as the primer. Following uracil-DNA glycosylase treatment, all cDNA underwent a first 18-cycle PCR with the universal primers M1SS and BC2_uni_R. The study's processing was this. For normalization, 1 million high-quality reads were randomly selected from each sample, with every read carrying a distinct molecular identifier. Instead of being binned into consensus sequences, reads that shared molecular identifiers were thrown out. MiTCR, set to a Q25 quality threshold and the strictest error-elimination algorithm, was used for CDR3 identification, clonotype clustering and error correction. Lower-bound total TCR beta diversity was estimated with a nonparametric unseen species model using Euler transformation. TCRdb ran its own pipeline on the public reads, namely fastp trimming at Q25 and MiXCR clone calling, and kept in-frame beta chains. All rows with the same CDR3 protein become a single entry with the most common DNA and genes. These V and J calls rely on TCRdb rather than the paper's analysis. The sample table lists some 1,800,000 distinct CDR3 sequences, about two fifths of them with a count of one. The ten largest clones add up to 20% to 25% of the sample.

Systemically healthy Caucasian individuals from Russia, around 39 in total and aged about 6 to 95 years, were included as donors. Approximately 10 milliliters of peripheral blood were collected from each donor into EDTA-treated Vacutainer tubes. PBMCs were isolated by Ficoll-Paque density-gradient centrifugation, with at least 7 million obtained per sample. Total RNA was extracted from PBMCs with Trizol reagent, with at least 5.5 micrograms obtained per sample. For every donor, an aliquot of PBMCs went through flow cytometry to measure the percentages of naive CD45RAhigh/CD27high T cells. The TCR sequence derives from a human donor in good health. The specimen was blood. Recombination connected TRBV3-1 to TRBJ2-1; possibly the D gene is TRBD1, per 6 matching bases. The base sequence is TGTGCCAGCAGTCTAAACAGGGCCGACTACAATGAGCAGTTCTTC. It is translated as CASSLNRADYNEQFF.